This TCR beta chain was recovered during a study of blood T cell repertoires in COVID-19. Study in general: The cDNA or gDNA used as material had been derived from T cells, B-cell-depleted T cells, or PBMCs.

Symptom resolution, clearance, or two negative PCRs marked the recovered donors of Cohort 3. The assay was immunoSEQ multiplex PCR, and TCRdb's table has in-frame clones only and misses some. Among a few hundred thousand clones listed, 75% to 90% were seen once. The CDR3 loop spans 18 amino acids. Germline trimming cut 5 bases from V and 3 bases from J; bases unmatched to any gene: 13. The germline V gene encodes CDR1 SEHNR and CDR2 FQNEAQ (reference sequence). V and J are TRBV7-9 and TRBJ2-7, with 13 bases identical to TRBD2. The receptor was derived from a woman aged 55-69 years who had recovered from COVID-19. Input material: PBMCs or T cells enriched from blood (not recorded which). CDR3 bases: TGTGCCAGCAGCCCTACTAGCGGGGGGGTTTCTTATTACTACGAGCAGTACTTC. This encodes CASSPTSGGVSYYYEQYF.